This T cell receptor (beta chain) was identified during a study of beta chain features in type 1 diabetes. Looking at the study overall: Comparable age, gender and cell yields were observed in patients relative to healthy donors. Whole-study results and caveats: Equally in patients and controls, shorter templates might have been favored by PCR. The VDJ junctions of type 1 diabetes patients carried fewer insertions and more deletions. For patients, the naive, central memory and Treg TCRB repertoires appeared more alike than for healthy donors.

Trimming pared 1 base from V and 2 bases from J, leaving 19 bases between. Germline lookup yields CDR1 MDHEN and CDR2 SYDVKM. CDR3 size: 18 residues. The authors reverse transcribed all of the isolated RNA, so sequencing captured expressed TCRB transcripts. Profiled with immunoSEQ multiplex PCR; TCRdb holds only in-frame clones, not every one. Of some 240,000 clones listed, approximately 11% were seen once; the top ten hold 1% to 1.5%. This clone was detected a few times. Its matching antigen is unknown. Sample: central memory CD4+ T cells from blood. The rearrangement uses TRBV28 and TRBJ2-3; the D call may be TRBD1 or TRBD2 (5 bases each). The clonotype comes from a young man in good health. CDR3 DNA: TGTGCCAGCAGTTTATCCCCGGGGCTGGGCGGGCTCACAGATACGCAGTATTTT. This codes for CASSLSPGLGGLTDTQYF.